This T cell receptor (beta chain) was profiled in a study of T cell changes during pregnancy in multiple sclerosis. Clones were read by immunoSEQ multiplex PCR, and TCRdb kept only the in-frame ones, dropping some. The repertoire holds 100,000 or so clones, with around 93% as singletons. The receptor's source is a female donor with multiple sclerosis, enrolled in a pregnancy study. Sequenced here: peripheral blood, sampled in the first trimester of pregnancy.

Written as DNA, the CDR3 is TGCAGCGTTGGCCGACAGGGGGTCCTCTACGAGCAGTACTTC. Its protein product is CSVGRQGVLYEQYF. The chain has TRBV29-1 and TRBJ2-7; 9 bases line up with TRBD1. The CDR3 is made up of 14 amino acids. J was trimmed by 3 bases and V by 4 bases; bases with no gene match: 7. Germline CDR1 reads SQVTM; CDR2 reads ANQGSEA.